Listed below are T cell receptor beta chains from one sample, sequenced in a study of blood T cell repertoires in COVID-19. Assay used: immunoSEQ multiplex PCR; TCRdb lists only in-frame clones, some missing. The profile shows a few hundred thousand clones, 80% to 90% of them singletons. Source material: peripheral blood. Receptor source: a middle-aged man with acute or convalescent COVID-19. The CDR3 runs from the conserved cysteine through the conserved F or W. D genes are given only for firm matches. A row's size may be missing; if present it is once, few, many or a size class.

cdr3_length: 11
d_call: NA
j_call: TRBJ2-5
clone_size: NA
v_call: TRBV28
cdr3_nt: TGTGCCAGCACCTTACAAGAGACCCAGTACTTC
cdr3_aa: CASTLQETQYF

cdr3_length: 14
d_call: TRBD1
j_call: TRBJ2-3
clone_size: NA
v_call: TRBV7-6
cdr3_nt: TGTGCCAGCAGCTTAAGGGGGCTGGAAGATACGCAGTATTTT
cdr3_aa: CASSLRGLEDTQYF

cdr3_length: 15
d_call: NA
j_call: TRBJ1-3
clone_size: once
v_call: TRBV7-2
cdr3_nt: TGTGCCAGCAGCTTAGGCAGCGGCTCTGGAAACACCATATATTTT
cdr3_aa: CASSLGSGSGNTIYF

cdr3_length: 16
d_call: NA
j_call: TRBJ2-1
clone_size: NA
v_call: TRBV27
cdr3_nt: TGTGCCAGCAGTTTATCGTTGGGGGCGATCTACAATGAGCAGTTCTTC
cdr3_aa: CASSLSLGAIYNEQFF

cdr3_length: 14
d_call: NA
j_call: TRBJ2-7
clone_size: NA
v_call: TRBV27
cdr3_nt: TGTGCCAGCAGTTTCTCACGCGGGGTCTACGAGCAGTACTTC
cdr3_aa: CASSFSRGVYEQYF

cdr3_length: 14
d_call: NA
j_call: TRBJ1-6
clone_size: NA
v_call: TRBV6-5
cdr3_nt: TGTGCCAGCAGCGCACCGACTGAGAGTTCACCCCTCCACTTT
cdr3_aa: CASSAPTESSPLHF

cdr3_length: 15
d_call: NA
j_call: TRBJ2-7
clone_size: NA
v_call: TRBV15
cdr3_nt: TGTGCCACCAGCAGAGATAGGGGATATGGCGGCGAGCAGTACTTC
cdr3_aa: CATSRDRGYGGEQYF

cdr3_length: 15
d_call: TRBD2
j_call: TRBJ2-1
clone_size: NA
v_call: TRBV6-5
cdr3_nt: TGTGCCAGCAGTTACACTAGCGGGGGGGCGAATGAGCAGTTCTTC
cdr3_aa: CASSYTSGGANEQFF

cdr3_length: 15
d_call: TRBD2
j_call: TRBJ2-1
clone_size: NA
v_call: TRBV5-6
cdr3_nt: TGTGCCAGCAACTTAGCGGGGGGGTTTCACAGTGAGCAGTTCTTC
cdr3_aa: CASNLAGGFHSEQFF

cdr3_length: 14
d_call: TRBD1
j_call: TRBJ2-3
clone_size: NA
v_call: TRBV30
cdr3_nt: TGTGCCTGGAGTGAGGGGGCCAGCACAGATACGCAGTATTTT
cdr3_aa: CAWSEGASTDTQYF

cdr3_length: 13
d_call: NA
j_call: TRBJ1-2
clone_size: NA
v_call: TRBV7-8
cdr3_nt: TGTGCCAGCAGCTTAAGGACAGCCGGTGGCTACACCTTC
cdr3_aa: CASSLRTAGGYTF

cdr3_length: 15
d_call: NA
j_call: TRBJ1-2
clone_size: NA
v_call: TRBV11-1
cdr3_nt: TGTGCCAGCAGTCCTTCGGGGAGATCTAACTATGGCTACACCTTC
cdr3_aa: CASSPSGRSNYGYTF

cdr3_length: 14
d_call: NA
j_call: TRBJ2-1
clone_size: NA
v_call: TRBV27
cdr3_nt: TGTGCCAGCAGTTTACAGGCGGGCCGAAATGAGCAGTTCTTC
cdr3_aa: CASSLQAGRNEQFF

cdr3_length: 15
d_call: NA
j_call: TRBJ2-1
clone_size: NA
v_call: TRBV19
cdr3_nt: TGTGCCAGTAGTATAGTTGCGACAGACTACAATGAGCAGTTCTTC
cdr3_aa: CASSIVATDYNEQFF

cdr3_length: 15
d_call: NA
j_call: TRBJ1-5
clone_size: NA
v_call: TRBV18
cdr3_nt: TGTGCCAGCTCACCCGCGGGAGGAACAAATCAGCCCCAGCATTTT
cdr3_aa: CASSPAGGTNQPQHF

cdr3_length: 13
d_call: NA
j_call: TRBJ1-5
clone_size: NA
v_call: TRBV28
cdr3_nt: TGTGCCAGCATGAGAAATAGCAATCAGCCCCAGCATTTT
cdr3_aa: CASMRNSNQPQHF

cdr3_length: 16
d_call: TRBD1
j_call: TRBJ2-6
clone_size: few
v_call: TRBV20-1
cdr3_nt: TGCAGTGCTAGTAGGGACAGACTCTCTGGGGCCAACGTCCTGACTTTC
cdr3_aa: CSASRDRLSGANVLTF